This TCR beta chain came from a study of Ad26.COV2.S vaccination and SARS-CoV-2 variants. The overall study: The vaccine Ad26.COV2.S was put into the muscle once, or twice with 56 days between.

Only in-frame clones appear in the TCRdb table, and some are missing; sequencing was by immunoSEQ multiplex PCR. Of over 400,000 clones listed, roughly 89% were seen once; the top ten hold around 2.6%. Treatment indicated: over 15 received Ad26.COV2.S at low or high dose, single or two shots; about 5 received placebo; per-sample allocation not given. It was on day 63 after the first vaccine or placebo injection that samples were taken. In Boston, the donor was an adult between 18-55 years of age. The sample here was peripheral blood, taken in a trial of Ad26.COV2.S vaccine versus placebo. The receptor's source is a person between 18 and 60 years old who received the Ad26.COV2.S COVID-19 vaccine or a placebo.

Here the CDR3 DNA reads TGTGCCAGCAGTCCCGGGACAGCAATTCATCAGCCCCAGCATTTT. Protein product: CASSPGTAIHQPQHF. The chain uses TRBV28 and TRBJ1-5, with 7 bases identical to TRBD1. The CDR3 totals 15 residues. The trim removed 5 bases at V and 5 bases at J, leaving 9 bases unmatched. CDR1 and CDR2 (germline): MDHEN, SYDVKM. Using reference TRBV28 and TRBJ1-5 for the parts outside the CDR3, the full variable domain is DVKVTQSSRYLVKRTGEKVFLECVQDMDHENMFWYRQDPGLGLRLIYFSYDVKMKEKGDIPEGYSVSREKKERFSLILESASTNQTSMYLCASSPGTAIHQPQHFGDGTRLSIL.